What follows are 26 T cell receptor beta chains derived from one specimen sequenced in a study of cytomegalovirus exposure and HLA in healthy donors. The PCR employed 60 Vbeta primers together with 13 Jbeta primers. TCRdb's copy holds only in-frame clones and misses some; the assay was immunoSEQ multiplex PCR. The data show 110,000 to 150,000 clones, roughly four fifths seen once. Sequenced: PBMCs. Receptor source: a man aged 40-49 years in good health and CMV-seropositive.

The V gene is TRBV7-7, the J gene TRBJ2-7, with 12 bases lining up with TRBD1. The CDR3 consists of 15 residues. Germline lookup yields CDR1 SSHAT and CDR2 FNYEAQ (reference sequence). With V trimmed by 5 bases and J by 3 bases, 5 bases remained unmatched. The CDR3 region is CASSRGTGGGYEQYF. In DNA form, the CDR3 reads TGTGCCAGCAGCCGGGGGACAGGGGGCGGCTACGAGCAGTACTTC.

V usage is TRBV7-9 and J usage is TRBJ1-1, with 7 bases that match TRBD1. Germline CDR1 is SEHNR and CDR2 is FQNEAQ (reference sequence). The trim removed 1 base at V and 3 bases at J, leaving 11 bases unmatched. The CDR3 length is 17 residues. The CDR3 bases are TGTGCCAGCAGCTTAGTAGGGGGCCCCGGGGGGGACACTGAAGCTTTCTTT. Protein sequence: CASSLVGGPGGDTEAFF.

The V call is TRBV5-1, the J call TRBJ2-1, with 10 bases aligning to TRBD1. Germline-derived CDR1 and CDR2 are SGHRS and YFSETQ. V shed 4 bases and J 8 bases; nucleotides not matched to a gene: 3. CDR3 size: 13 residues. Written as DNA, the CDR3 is TGCGCCAGCAGCCTTGGACAGGGGGATGAGCAGTTCTTC. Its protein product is CASSLGQGDEQFF. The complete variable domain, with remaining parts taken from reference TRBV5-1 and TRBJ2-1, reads KAGVTQTPRYLIKTRGQQVTLSCSPISGHRSVSWYQQTPGQGLQFLFEYFSETQRNKGNFPGRFSGRQFSNSRSEMNVSTLELGDSALYLCASSLGQGDEQFFGPGTRLTVL.

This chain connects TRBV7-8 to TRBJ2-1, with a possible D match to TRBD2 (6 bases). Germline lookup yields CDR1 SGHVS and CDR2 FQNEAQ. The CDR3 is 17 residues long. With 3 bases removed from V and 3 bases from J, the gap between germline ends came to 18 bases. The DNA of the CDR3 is TGTGCCAGCAGCTTTGCCCCTAGGAGGGCCGTCTACAATGAGCAGTTCTTC. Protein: CASSFAPRRAVYNEQFF.

CDR3 in amino acids: CASSKRQRGVVSTQYF. The CDR3 nucleotides read TGTGCCAGCAGTAAAAGGCAGCGGGGTGTGGTTTCTACGCAGTATTTT. The V gene is TRBV9, the J gene TRBJ2-3; 7 bases fit TRBD2. The length of the CDR3 is 16 residues. The V and J ends lost 5 bases and 8 bases, in that order; junction bases with no gene match: 17. Germline loops: CDR1 SGDLS, CDR2 YYNGEE.

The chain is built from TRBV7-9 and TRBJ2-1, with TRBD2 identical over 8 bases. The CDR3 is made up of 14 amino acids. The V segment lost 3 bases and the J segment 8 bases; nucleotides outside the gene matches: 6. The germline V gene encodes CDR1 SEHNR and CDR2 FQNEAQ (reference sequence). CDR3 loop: CASSFGLAGDEQFF. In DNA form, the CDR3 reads TGTGCCAGCAGCTTCGGACTAGCTGGGGATGAGCAGTTCTTC.

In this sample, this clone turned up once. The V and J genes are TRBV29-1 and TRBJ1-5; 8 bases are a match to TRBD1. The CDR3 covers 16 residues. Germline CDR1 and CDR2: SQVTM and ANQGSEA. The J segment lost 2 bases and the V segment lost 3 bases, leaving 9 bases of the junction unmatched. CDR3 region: CSVESGTGGGNQPQHF. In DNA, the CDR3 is TGCAGCGTTGAGAGCGGGACAGGAGGTGGCAATCAGCCCCAGCATTTT. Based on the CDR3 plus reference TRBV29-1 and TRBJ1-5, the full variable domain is SAVISQKPSRDICQRGTSLTIQCQVDSQVTMMFWYRQQPGQSLTLIATANQGSEATYESGFVIDKFPISRPNLTFSTLTVSNMSPEDSSIYLCSVESGTGGGNQPQHFGDGTRLSIL.

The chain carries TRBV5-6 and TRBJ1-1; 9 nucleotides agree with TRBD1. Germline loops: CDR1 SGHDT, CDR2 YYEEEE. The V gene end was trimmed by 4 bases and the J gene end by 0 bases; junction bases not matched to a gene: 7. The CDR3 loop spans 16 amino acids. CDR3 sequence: CASSLGTGRMNTEAFF. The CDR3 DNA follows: TGTGCCAGCAGCCTAGGGACAGGGAGGATGAACACTGAAGCTTTCTTT.

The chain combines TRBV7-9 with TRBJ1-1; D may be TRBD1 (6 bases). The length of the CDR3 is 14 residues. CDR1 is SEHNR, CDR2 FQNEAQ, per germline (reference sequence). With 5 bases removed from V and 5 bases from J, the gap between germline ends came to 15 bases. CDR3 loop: CASSRNKGGTEAFF. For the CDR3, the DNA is TGTGCCAGCAGCCGAAACAAAGGGGGTACTGAAGCTTTCTTT. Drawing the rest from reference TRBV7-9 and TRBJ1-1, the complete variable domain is DTGVSQNPRHKITKRGQNVTFRCDPISEHNRLYWYRQTLGQGPEFLTYFQNEAQLEKSRLLSDRFSAERPKGSFSTLEIQRTEQGDSAMYLCASSRNKGGTEAFFGQGTRLTVV.

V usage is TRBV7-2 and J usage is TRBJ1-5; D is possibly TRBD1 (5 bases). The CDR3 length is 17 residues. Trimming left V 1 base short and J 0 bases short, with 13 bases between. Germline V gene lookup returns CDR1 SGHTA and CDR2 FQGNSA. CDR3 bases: TGTGCCAGCAGCTTAGGTCCGCGGACAATTAGCAATCAGCCCCAGCATTTT. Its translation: CASSLGPRTISNQPQHF.

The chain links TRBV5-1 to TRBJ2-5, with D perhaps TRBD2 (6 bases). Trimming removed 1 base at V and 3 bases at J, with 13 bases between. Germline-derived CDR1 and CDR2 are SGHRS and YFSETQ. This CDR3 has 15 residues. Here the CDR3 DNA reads TGCGCCAGCAGCTTGTTAGGGACGGGGGAAGAGACCCAGTACTTC. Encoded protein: CASSLLGTGEETQYF.

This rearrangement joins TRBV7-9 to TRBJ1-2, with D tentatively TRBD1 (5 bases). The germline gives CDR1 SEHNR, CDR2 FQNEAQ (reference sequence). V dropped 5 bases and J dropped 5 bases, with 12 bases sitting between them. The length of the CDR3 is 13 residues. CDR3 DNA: TGTGCCAGCAGCCGGAGCGGGGGATATGGCTACACCTTC. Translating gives CASSRSGGYGYTF.

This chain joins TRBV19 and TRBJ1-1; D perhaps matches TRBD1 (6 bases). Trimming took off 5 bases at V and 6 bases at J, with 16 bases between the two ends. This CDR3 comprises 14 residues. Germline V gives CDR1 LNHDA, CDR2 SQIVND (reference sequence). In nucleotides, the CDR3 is TGTGCCAGTAGTCTACAGGGAACGCCTGCTGAAGCTTTCTTT. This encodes CASSLQGTPAEAFF.

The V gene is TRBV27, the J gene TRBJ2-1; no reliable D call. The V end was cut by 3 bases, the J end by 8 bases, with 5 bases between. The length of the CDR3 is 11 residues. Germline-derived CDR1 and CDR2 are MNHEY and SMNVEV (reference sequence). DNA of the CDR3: TGTGCCAGCAGTTTTCTGTATGAGCAGTTCTTC. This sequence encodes CASSFLYEQFF.

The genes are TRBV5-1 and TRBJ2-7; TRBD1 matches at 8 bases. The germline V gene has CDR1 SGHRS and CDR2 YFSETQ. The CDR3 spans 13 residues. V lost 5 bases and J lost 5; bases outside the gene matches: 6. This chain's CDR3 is CASRDDRGHEQYF. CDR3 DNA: TGCGCCAGCAGGGACGACAGGGGCCACGAGCAGTACTTC.

CDR3 amino acids: CASSPKQYSYNSPLHF. The CDR3 DNA follows: TGTGCCAGCTCACCGAAACAGTACTCCTATAATTCACCCCTCCACTTT. This chain links TRBV18 with TRBJ1-6; D gene unclear. The germline CDR1 and CDR2 sequences are KGHSH and LQKENI. The CDR3 totals 16 residues. Trimming took off 3 bases at V and 0 bases at J, with 9 bases between the two ends.

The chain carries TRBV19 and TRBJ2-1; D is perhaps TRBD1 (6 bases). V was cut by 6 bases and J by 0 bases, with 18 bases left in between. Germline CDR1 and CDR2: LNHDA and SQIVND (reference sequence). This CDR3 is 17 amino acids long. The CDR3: CASSAQGGWSSYNEQFF. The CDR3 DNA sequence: TGTGCCAGTAGCGCCCAAGGGGGATGGAGCTCCTACAATGAGCAGTTCTTC.

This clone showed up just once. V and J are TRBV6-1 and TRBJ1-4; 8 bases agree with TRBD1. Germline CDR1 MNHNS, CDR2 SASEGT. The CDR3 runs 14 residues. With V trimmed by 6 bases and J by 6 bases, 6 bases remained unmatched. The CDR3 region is CASRDTGGDEKLFF. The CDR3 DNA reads TGTGCCAGCAGGGATACAGGGGGTGATGAAAAACTGTTTTTT.

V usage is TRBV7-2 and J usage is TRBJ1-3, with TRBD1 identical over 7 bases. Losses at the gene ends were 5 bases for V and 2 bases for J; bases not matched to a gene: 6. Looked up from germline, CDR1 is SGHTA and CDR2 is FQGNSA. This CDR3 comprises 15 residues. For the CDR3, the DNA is TGTGCCAGCAGCATGGACAGGTGGCCTGGAAACACCATATATTTT. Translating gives CASSMDRWPGNTIYF.

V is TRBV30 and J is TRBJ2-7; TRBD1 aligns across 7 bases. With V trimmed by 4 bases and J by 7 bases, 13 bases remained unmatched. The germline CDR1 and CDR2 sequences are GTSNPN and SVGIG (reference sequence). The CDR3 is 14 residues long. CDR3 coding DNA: TGTGCCTGGACGCCTATGGACAGGACTCTTGAGCAGTACTTC. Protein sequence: CAWTPMDRTLEQYF.

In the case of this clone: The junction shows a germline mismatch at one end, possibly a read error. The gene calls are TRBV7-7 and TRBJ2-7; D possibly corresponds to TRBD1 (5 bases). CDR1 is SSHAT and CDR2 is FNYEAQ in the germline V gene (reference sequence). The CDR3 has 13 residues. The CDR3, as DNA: TGTGCTAGCAGCCAAGACAGAAACTACGAGCAGTACTTC. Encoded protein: CASSQDRNYEQYF.

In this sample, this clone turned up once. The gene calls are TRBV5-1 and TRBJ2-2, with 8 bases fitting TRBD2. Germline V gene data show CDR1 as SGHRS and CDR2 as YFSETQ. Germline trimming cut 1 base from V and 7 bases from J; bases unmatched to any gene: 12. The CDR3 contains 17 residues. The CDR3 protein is CASSLSAGGPGIGELFF. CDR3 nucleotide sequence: TGCGCCAGCAGCTTGTCCGCGGGGGGTCCGGGGATCGGGGAGCTGTTTTTT.

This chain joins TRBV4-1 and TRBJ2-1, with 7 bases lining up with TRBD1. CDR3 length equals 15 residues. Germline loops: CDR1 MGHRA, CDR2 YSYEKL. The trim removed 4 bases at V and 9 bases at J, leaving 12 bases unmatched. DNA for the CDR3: TGCGCCAGCAGCCCTGGACAGGATCTCCCAGGTGAGCAGTTCTTC. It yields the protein CASSPGQDLPGEQFF.

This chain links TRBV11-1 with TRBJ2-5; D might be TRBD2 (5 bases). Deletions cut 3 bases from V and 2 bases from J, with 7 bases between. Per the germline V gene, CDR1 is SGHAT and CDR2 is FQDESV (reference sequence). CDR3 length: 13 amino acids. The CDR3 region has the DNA TGTGCCAGCAGCTTCTCGGGGCAAGAGACCCAGTACTTC. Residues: CASSFSGQETQYF.

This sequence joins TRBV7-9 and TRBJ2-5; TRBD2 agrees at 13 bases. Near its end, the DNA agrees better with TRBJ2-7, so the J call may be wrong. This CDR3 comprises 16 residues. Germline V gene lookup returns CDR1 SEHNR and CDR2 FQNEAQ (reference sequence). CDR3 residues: CASSPPGLAGAYEQYF. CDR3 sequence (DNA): TGTGCCAGCAGCCCCCCAGGACTAGCGGGGGCCTACGAGCAGTACTTC.

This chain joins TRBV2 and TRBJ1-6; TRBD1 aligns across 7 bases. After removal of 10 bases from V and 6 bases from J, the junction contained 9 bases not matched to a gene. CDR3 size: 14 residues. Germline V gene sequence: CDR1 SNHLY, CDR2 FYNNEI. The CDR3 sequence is CANQFDRVNSPLHF. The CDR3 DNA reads TGTGCCAACCAGTTTGACAGGGTTAATTCACCCCTCCACTTT.